Below are 5 T cell receptor beta chains sequenced from a single sample in a study of blood T cell repertoires in COVID-19. Sequencing used immunoSEQ multiplex PCR; TCRdb keeps in-frame clones, though not all of them. The sample comprises some 150,000 clones, 80% to 90% of which are singletons, and roughly 15% rests with the top ten. Input material: PBMCs or T cells enriched from blood (not recorded which). Receptors originate from a man aged 50 to 60 who had recovered from COVID-19.

This chain links TRBV5-8 with TRBJ1-2; possible D gene TRBD1, 5 bases. The V end lost 2 bases, the J end lost 0 bases, and 11 bases lay between the germline ends. From germline, CDR1 is SGHTS and CDR2 YDEGEE. The CDR3 covers 15 residues. The CDR3 nucleotides are TGTGCCAGCAGCTTCGTAGACAGAACTAACTATGGCTACACCTTC. Translating gives CASSFVDRTNYGYTF.

The CDR3 sequence is CASSRKYSQGNTEAFF. The CDR3 coding sequence is TGTGCCAGCTCACGAAAATATAGCCAGGGGAACACTGAAGCTTTCTTT. The V and J genes are TRBV18 and TRBJ1-1; tentatively, D is TRBD1 (5 bases). This CDR3 comprises 16 residues. Trimming pared 4 bases from V and 1 base from J, leaving 16 bases between. CDR1 and CDR2 from the germline V gene are KGHSH and LQKENI.

This clone was recorded only once. The chain employs TRBV10-3 and TRBJ2-5; TRBD1 matches at 9 bases. J was trimmed by 5 bases and V by 0 bases; bases with no gene match: 4. This CDR3 is built from 15 residues. CDR1 is ENHRY, CDR2 SYGVKD, per germline. CDR3 sequence (DNA): TGTGCCATCAGTGAGTCCCGACAGGGGGGGGAGACCCAGTACTTC. Translated: CAISESRQGGETQYF.

The chain couples TRBV19 to TRBJ1-6; 7 bases are shared with TRBD1. The CDR3 extends over 13 amino acids. V was clipped by 10 bases and J by 7 bases; unmatched bases: 7. CDR1 is LNHDA, CDR2 SQIVND, per germline (reference sequence). CDR3 nucleotide sequence: TGTGCCACCGCCGGGACAGCAAATTCACCCCTCCACTTT. Translation: CATAGTANSPLHF.

The genes are TRBV7-9 and TRBJ1-1; no clear D. V lost 3 bases and J lost 0, with 5 bases in between. CDR1 SEHNR and CDR2 FQNEAQ come from the germline V gene (reference sequence). The CDR3 has 13 amino acids. The CDR3 reads CASSFFMNTEAFF. In DNA form, the CDR3 reads TGTGCCAGCAGCTTTTTCATGAACACTGAAGCTTTCTTT.